This T cell receptor (beta chain) was identified in a study of naive and memory T cell subsets. This clonotype was recorded a few times. An equimolar mix of two oligonucleotides served as the beta constant-region primer for TRBC1 and TRBC2. TCRdb reprocessed the UMI-ligation and nested PCR reads via MiXCR and lists one record per CDR3 protein. The data show 130,000 to 150,000 distinct CDR3 sequences, approximately 17% seen once. Trimming took 6 bases from V and 5 from J, leaving 17 bases between them. CDR1 and CDR2 from the germline V gene are KGHDR and SFDVKD. This CDR3 has 15 amino acids. The sequenced material came from naive CD4+ T cells from blood. The chain combines TRBV24-1 with TRBJ2-3; D not resolved. This TCR was recovered from a human donor in good health. The CDR3 DNA follows: TGTGCCACCAGTCCGGGCCAGGCCACCGGAGATACGCAGTATTTT. This sequence encodes CATSPGQATGDTQYF.